Following are 26 T cell receptor beta chains from one sample sequenced in a study of cytomegalovirus exposure and HLA in healthy donors. PCR amplification relied on 60 Vbeta primers (plus 13 Jbeta primers). Method: immunoSEQ multiplex PCR; TCRdb's copy keeps in-frame clones and lacks some. Of roughly 150,000 clones listed, roughly 77% are singletons. The sequenced material came from PBMCs. These receptors were collected from a man aged 18 to 29 in good health and CMV-seropositive.

The chain recombines TRBV6-5 with TRBJ2-5, with D possibly TRBD2 on 6 matching bases. CDR3 length: 16 amino acids. Trimming removed 4 bases from V and 4 bases from J, with 19 bases in between. Germline-derived CDR1 and CDR2 are MNHEY and SVGAGI. The CDR3 bases are TGTGCCAGCAGTTCCCCATATATTAGCGGTCTAGAGACCCAGTACTTC. It translates to CASSSPYISGLETQYF.

The CDR3 spells CASRLIQGRPNTGELFF. The CDR3 DNA sequence: TGTGCCAGCAGGCTAATACAGGGGCGCCCTAACACCGGGGAGCTGTTTTTT. The rearrangement links TRBV28 to TRBJ2-2; 7 bases agree with TRBD1. With 6 bases clipped from V and 2 bases from J, the junction kept 12 bases outside the gene matches. CDR1 is MDHEN, CDR2 SYDVKM, per germline. The CDR3 is made up of 17 amino acids.

This clone occurred a few times. This CDR3 reads CASSLGLAGGLNEQYF. As DNA, the CDR3 is TGTGCCAGCAGCCTTGGACTAGCGGGAGGGCTAAACGAGCAGTACTTC. The chain has TRBV28 and TRBJ2-7, with 15 bases matching TRBD2. The CDR3 extends over 16 amino acids. Germline CDR1 MDHEN, CDR2 SYDVKM. Trimming took 6 bases from V and 5 from J; bases not matched to a gene: 8.

Only a few counts were recorded for this clone. This rearrangement joins TRBV6-5 to TRBJ2-5; a weak D match, TRBD2 (5 bases). Per germline, CDR1 MNHEY and CDR2 SVGAGI. Trimming removed 4 bases from V and 11 bases from J, with 23 bases in between. This CDR3 contains 15 residues. In DNA, the CDR3 is TGTGCCAGCAGTTTAACCACGGACTCCCTTGTGGGGCAGTACTTC. It yields the protein CASSLTTDSLVGQYF.

The V gene is TRBV7-8, the J gene TRBJ2-7; 8 bases align to TRBD2. The CDR3 runs 16 residues. V lost 5 bases and J lost 3; bases outside the gene matches: 12. The germline CDR1 and CDR2 sequences are SGHVS and FQNEAQ. The CDR3 loop reads CASSPRRLAGGYEQYF. The CDR3 coding sequence is TGTGCCAGCAGCCCCAGGAGGCTAGCGGGTGGCTACGAGCAGTACTTC.

CDR3 in amino acids: CASSSHREGGTQYF. In DNA, the CDR3 is TGCGCCAGCAGCTCTCATCGGGAGGGGGGGACCCAGTACTTC. This chain uses TRBV5-1 with TRBJ2-5; TRBD2 matches at 8 bases. From germline, CDR1 is SGHRS and CDR2 YFSETQ. V lost 3 bases to trimming and J lost 7 bases; unmatched junction nucleotides: 8. The CDR3 length is 14 residues.

This chain joins TRBV30 and TRBJ1-2; TRBD1 might be the D (6 bases). Germline values: CDR1 GTSNPN, CDR2 SVGIG (reference sequence). The CDR3 runs 13 residues. Trimming stripped 4 bases from V and 8 bases from J, with 17 bases between. Written as DNA, the CDR3 is TGTGCCTGGACGCTCGGGACACGGGGAGGCTACACCTTC. Protein sequence: CAWTLGTRGGYTF.

Here the CDR3 reads CASSVLQGGYSNQPQHF. CDR3 DNA sequence: TGTGCCAGTAGTGTTTTACAGGGGGGTTATAGCAATCAGCCCCAGCATTTT. The rearrangement uses TRBV19 and TRBJ1-5; TRBD1 aligns across 8 bases. The CDR3 has 17 residues. The germline CDR1 and CDR2 sequences are LNHDA and SQIVND (reference sequence). The trim removed 5 bases at V and 0 bases at J, leaving 9 bases unmatched.

V usage is TRBV28 and J usage is TRBJ1-2; a possible D gene is TRBD1 (6 bases). The CDR3 runs 16 residues. Germline loops: CDR1 MDHEN, CDR2 SYDVKM. The germline V and J ends were trimmed by 2 bases and 3 bases, with 16 bases remaining between them. The CDR3 loop reads CASSLPGTLLDYGYTF. The CDR3 nucleotides are TGTGCCAGCAGTTTACCCGGGACACTACTGGACTATGGCTACACCTTC.

The V call is TRBV19, the J call TRBJ2-7; maybe TRBD1 (5 bases). V was shortened by 5 bases and J by 2 bases, with 22 bases between the two germline ends. Germline V gene lookup returns CDR1 LNHDA and CDR2 SQIVND (reference sequence). CDR3 length: 17 amino acids. The chain's CDR3 is CASSFRVDSPRPYEQYF. The CDR3 bases are TGTGCCAGTAGTTTCCGCGTCGACAGTCCTCGTCCCTACGAGCAGTACTTC. Based on the CDR3 plus reference TRBV19 and TRBJ2-7, the full variable domain is DGGITQSPKYLFRKEGQNVTLSCEQNLNHDAMYWYRQDPGQGLRLIYYSQIVNDFQKGDIAEGYSVSREKKESFPLTVTSAQKNPTAFYLCASSFRVDSPRPYEQYFGPGTRLTVT.

The chain is built from TRBV15 and TRBJ2-7; 11 bases are shared with TRBD2. Germline CDR1 reads LNHNV; CDR2 reads YYDKDF (reference sequence). Losses at the gene ends were 1 base for V and 6 bases for J; bases not matched to a gene: 2. The CDR3 loop spans 14 amino acids. The DNA of the CDR3 is TGTGCCACCAGCAGAGTAGCGGGGGGGACCGAGCAGTACTTC. Translated, it gives CATSRVAGGTEQYF.

The V and J genes are TRBV29-1 and TRBJ2-1; D is ambiguous. V lost 4 bases, J lost 6 bases, and 13 bases lay in between. The germline V gene has CDR1 SQVTM and CDR2 ANQGSEA. This CDR3 comprises 13 residues. CDR3 DNA: TGCAGCGTTGGCGGTAGATTAAGCAATGAGCAGTTCTTC. This gives the protein CSVGGRLSNEQFF.

The chain uses TRBV25-1 and TRBJ2-7; D gene unclear. The CDR3 sequence is 13 residues long. V lost 3 bases to trimming and J lost 2 bases, with 8 bases between them. CDR1 and CDR2 from the germline V gene are MGHDK and SYGVNS. CDR3 coding DNA: TGTGCCAGCAGTGATCGAGAAACCTACGAGCAGTACTTC. Protein sequence: CASSDRETYEQYF.

The chain joins TRBV5-4 to TRBJ2-7; D may be TRBD2 (6 bases). The CDR3 loop spans 15 amino acids. V gave up 0 bases and J gave up 0 bases, with 10 bases separating them. CDR1 SGHNT and CDR2 YYREEE come from the germline V gene (reference sequence). This CDR3 reads CASSLGLDNSYEQYF. The CDR3 DNA sequence: TGTGCCAGCAGCTTGGGACTAGACAACTCCTACGAGCAGTACTTC.

The CDR3: CASSLRQQETQYF. Written as DNA, the CDR3 is TGTGCCAGCAGCTTAAGACAGCAAGAGACCCAGTACTTC. The V and J genes are TRBV11-3 and TRBJ2-5; D perhaps matches TRBD1 (5 bases). This CDR3 has 13 amino acids. V was trimmed by 2 bases and J by 2 bases, leaving 6 bases between them. Germline V gene data show CDR1 as SGHNT and CDR2 as YENEEA. The whole variable domain, filled in from reference TRBV11-3 and TRBJ2-5, reads EAGVVQSPRYKIIEKKQPVAFWCNPISGHNTLYWYLQNLGQGPELLIRYENEEAVDDSQLPKDRFSAERLKGVDSTLKIQPAELGDSAVYLCASSLRQQETQYFGPGTRLLVL.

The chain is built from TRBV19 and TRBJ1-4; D not certain. Between the trimmed V and J ends, which lost 6 bases and 6 bases, there was a span of 17 bases. This CDR3 is 15 amino acids long. Germline loops: CDR1 LNHDA, CDR2 SQIVND (reference sequence). The CDR3 spells CASSQNRGGDEKLFF. Written as DNA, the CDR3 is TGTGCCAGTAGCCAAAATCGAGGCGGAGATGAAAAACTGTTTTTT. Looking up the rest from reference TRBV19 and TRBJ1-4 gives the full variable domain: DGGITQSPKYLFRKEGQNVTLSCEQNLNHDAMYWYRQDPGQGLRLIYYSQIVNDFQKGDIAEGYSVSREKKESFPLTVTSAQKNPTAFYLCASSQNRGGDEKLFFGSGTQLSVL.

The table lists this clone with a few counts. This chain connects TRBV6-5 to TRBJ2-7; D might be TRBD1 (5 bases). The CDR3 length is 12 residues. Germline V gives CDR1 MNHEY, CDR2 SVGAGI. The V end lost 6 bases, the J end lost 6 bases, and 12 bases lay between the germline ends. The CDR3 region has the DNA TGTGCCAGCAGAGACAGTGGGGTCGAGCAGTACTTC. Translated: CASRDSGVEQYF.

The chain has TRBV2 and TRBJ2-7; D possibly corresponds to TRBD2 (5 bases). The CDR3 has 14 residues. Trimming took off 5 bases at V and 5 bases at J, with 16 bases between the two ends. Germline values: CDR1 SNHLY, CDR2 FYNNEI. In DNA, the CDR3 is TGTGCCAGCAGTAGGAGCGGCGAGGTGAACGAGCAGTACTTC. Translation gives CASSRSGEVNEQYF.

This clone was detected only a few times. The chain is built from TRBV29-1 and TRBJ2-1; D is perhaps TRBD2 (5 bases). Germline V gene sequence: CDR1 SQVTM, CDR2 ANQGSEA. The CDR3 contains 16 residues. V was pared by 2 bases and J by 0 bases, with 14 bases between. The CDR3 region has the DNA TGCAGCGTTGAACCCCTGACGGGGAGCTCCTACAATGAGCAGTTCTTC. Translated: CSVEPLTGSSYNEQFF.

The J gene is TRBJ1-4, the V gene TRBV19, with no clear D. Trimming left V 6 bases short and J 0 bases short, with 5 bases between. The CDR3 sequence is 13 residues long. The V gene's germline CDR1 is LNHDA and CDR2 SQIVND (reference sequence). The CDR3 coding sequence is TGTGCCAGTAGACAAACAACTAATGAAAAACTGTTTTTT. This sequence encodes CASRQTTNEKLFF.

The gene calls are TRBV2 and TRBJ2-1; the match to TRBD2 covers 9 bases. Germline V CDR1 and CDR2: SNHLY, FYNNEI. The CDR3 has 13 amino acids. V shed 6 bases and J 9 bases; nucleotides not matched to a gene: 6. The CDR3 loop is CASRASGMGEQFF. CDR3 DNA sequence: TGTGCCAGCAGGGCTAGCGGGATGGGTGAGCAGTTCTTC.

This chain links TRBV19 with TRBJ1-5; 7 nucleotides align to TRBD1. This CDR3 region has 15 residues. V shed 3 bases and J 7 bases; nucleotides not matched to a gene: 9. CDR1 and CDR2 from the germline V gene are LNHDA and SQIVND (reference sequence). The DNA of the CDR3 is TGTGCCAGTAGTATCGAGACAGGGCCAGGGCAGCCCCAGCATTTT. Translated: CASSIETGPGQPQHF.

This clone was counted between two and nine times. This CDR3 is CASSLAVVNTEAFF. The CDR3 DNA reads TGTGCCAGCAGCTTGGCGGTGGTTAACACTGAAGCTTTCTTT. J is TRBJ1-1 and V is TRBV5-4, with D unresolved. The CDR3 spans 14 residues. V gave up 0 bases and J gave up 2 bases, with 8 bases separating them. The germline gives CDR1 SGHNT, CDR2 YYREEE (reference sequence).

This clone came up a few times. This chain uses TRBV6-1 with TRBJ2-1, with D possibly being TRBD1 (5 bases). CDR3 length: 13 amino acids. Trimming cost V 2 bases and J 8 bases, with 10 bases left between them. CDR1 is MNHNS, CDR2 SASEGT, per germline. DNA for the CDR3: TGTGCCAGCAGTGAATCAGGGATCCATGAGCAGTTCTTC. Translation gives CASSESGIHEQFF.

There are a few counts of this clone. This chain links TRBV2 with TRBJ2-7, with D perhaps TRBD2 (6 bases). Germline CDR1 reads SNHLY; CDR2 reads FYNNEI. The CDR3 length is 12 residues. Trimming removed 3 bases from V and 3 bases from J, with 6 bases in between. The CDR3 sequence: CASSETSYEQYF. CDR3 coding DNA: TGTGCCAGCAGTGAGACTAGCTACGAGCAGTACTTC.

Only a few counts were recorded for this clone. The chain has TRBV5-8 and TRBJ1-1; 9 nucleotides agree with TRBD1. There are 17 residues in the CDR3. The V segment lost 4 bases and the J segment 1 base; nucleotides outside the gene matches: 11. Germline-derived CDR1 and CDR2 are SGHTS and YDEGEE. For the CDR3, the DNA is TGTGCCAGCAGCCCCACGGACAGGGGAAGTCGGAACACTGAAGCTTTCTTT. Translated, it gives CASSPTDRGSRNTEAFF.